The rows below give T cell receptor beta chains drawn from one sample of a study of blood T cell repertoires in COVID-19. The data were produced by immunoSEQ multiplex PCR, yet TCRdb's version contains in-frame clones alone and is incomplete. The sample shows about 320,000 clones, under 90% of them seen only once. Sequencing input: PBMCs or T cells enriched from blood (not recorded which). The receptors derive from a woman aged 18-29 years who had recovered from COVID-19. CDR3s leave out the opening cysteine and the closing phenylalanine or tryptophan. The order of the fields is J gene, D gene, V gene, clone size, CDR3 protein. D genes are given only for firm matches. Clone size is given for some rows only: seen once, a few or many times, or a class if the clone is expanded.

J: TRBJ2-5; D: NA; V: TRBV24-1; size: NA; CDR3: ATSDPRGTKTQY
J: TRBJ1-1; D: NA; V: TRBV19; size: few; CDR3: ASSIPRGGPPVEAF
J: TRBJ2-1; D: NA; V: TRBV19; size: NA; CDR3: ASRLAGNEQF
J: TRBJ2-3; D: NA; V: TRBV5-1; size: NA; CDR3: ASSKEGHVTTQY
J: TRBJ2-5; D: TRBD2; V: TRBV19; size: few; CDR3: ASSPGGTSGNIQY
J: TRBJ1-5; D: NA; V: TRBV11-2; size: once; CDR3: ASSPGMTGNQPQH
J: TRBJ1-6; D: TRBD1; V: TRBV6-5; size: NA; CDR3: ASGTEYNSPLH
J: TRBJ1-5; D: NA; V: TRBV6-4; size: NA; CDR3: ASSGHSNQPQH
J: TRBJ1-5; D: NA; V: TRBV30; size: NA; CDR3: AWRRQSNQPQH
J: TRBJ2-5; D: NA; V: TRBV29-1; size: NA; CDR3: SGRGWETQY
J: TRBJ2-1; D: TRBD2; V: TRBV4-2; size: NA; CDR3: ASSPRTSAAYNEQF
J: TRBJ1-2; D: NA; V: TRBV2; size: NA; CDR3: ASSEQGGNYGYT
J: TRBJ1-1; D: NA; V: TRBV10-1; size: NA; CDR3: ASSAGGTEAF